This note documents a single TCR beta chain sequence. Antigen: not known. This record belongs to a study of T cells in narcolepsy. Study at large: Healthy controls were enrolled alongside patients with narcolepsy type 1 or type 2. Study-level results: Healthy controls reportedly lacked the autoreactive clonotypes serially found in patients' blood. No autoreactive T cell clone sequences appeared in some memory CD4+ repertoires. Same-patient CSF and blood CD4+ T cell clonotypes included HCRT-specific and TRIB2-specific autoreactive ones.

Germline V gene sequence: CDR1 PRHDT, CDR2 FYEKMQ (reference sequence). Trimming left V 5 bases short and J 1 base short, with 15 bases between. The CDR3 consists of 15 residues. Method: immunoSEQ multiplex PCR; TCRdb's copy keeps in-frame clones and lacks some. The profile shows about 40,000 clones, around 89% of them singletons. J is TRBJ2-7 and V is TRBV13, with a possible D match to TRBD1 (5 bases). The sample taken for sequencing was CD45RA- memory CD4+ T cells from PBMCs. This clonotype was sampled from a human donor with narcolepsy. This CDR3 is CASSPGFLTSYEQYF. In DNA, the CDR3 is TGTGCCAGCAGCCCAGGGTTTCTGACATCCTACGAGCAGTACTTC.